Sequencing of this T cell receptor (beta chain) was carried out in a study of graft-versus-host responses after intestinal transplantation. Study information: Every one of the recipients received anti-thymocyte globulin induction and afterwards took tacrolimus and steroids for roughly 3 years. Study findings and constraints: The highest levels of circulating GvH clones went along with early declines in HvG clones after transplant.

Clones were sequenced by immunoSEQ multiplex PCR, and TCRdb holds only the in-frame ones, with some missing. The sample has around 110,000 clones, 90% seen once. Germline CDR1 ENHRY, CDR2 SYGVKD. The CDR3 is made up of 16 amino acids. Comment on this clone: No antigen is known for it. One end of the junction fails to match germline, which may point to a read error.

Sequencing was performed on unstimulated CD4+ T cells sorted from spleen or lymph node cells, taken before intestinal transplant. This chain links TRBV10-3 with TRBJ2-3; 16 bases fit TRBD2. This clonotype was obtained from a human donor who received an intestinal transplant. The CDR3 bases are TGTGTCATCAAAGGGACTAGCGGGAGGGCCACAGATACGCAGTATTTT. As protein: CVIKGTSGRATDTQYF.